These 27 T cell receptor beta chains share one sample of origin, sequenced in a study of CD8+ T cells in alopecia areata. Following RNA extraction, reverse transcription yielded cDNA that acted as the sequencing template. The table came from immunoSEQ multiplex PCR; TCRdb's copy has only in-frame clones and leaves some out. The profile covers 180,000 or so clones, with about 63% appearing a single time and roughly 1.7% taken by the ten largest. This material consisted of CD4+ T cells sorted from blood, taken at week 0. These receptor sequences come from a human donor with alopecia areata.

This clone occurred once. This chain links TRBV29-1 with TRBJ2-2; D is uncertain. Germline V lookup: CDR1 SQVTM, CDR2 ANQGSEA. The CDR3 spans 13 residues. The V end lost 5 bases, the J end lost 5 bases, and 12 bases lay between the germline ends. CDR3 DNA: TGCAGCGTTCAAACGGTCCAGACCGGGGAGCTGTTTTTT. Its translation is CSVQTVQTGELFF.

The chain is built from TRBV29-1 and TRBJ2-3; D remains unclear. The CDR3 contains 13 residues. Germline CDR1 reads SQVTM; CDR2 reads ANQGSEA. Trimming pared 7 bases from V and 2 bases from J, leaving 13 bases between. CDR3 sequence reads: CSALTGPTDTQYF. For the CDR3, the DNA is TGCAGCGCCTTGACGGGTCCCACAGATACGCAGTATTTT.

V usage is TRBV29-1 and J usage is TRBJ2-2; 11 nucleotides line up with TRBD1. Unmatched junction bases numbered 6, after V lost 6 bases and J lost 0 bases. CDR3 length: 16 amino acids. Germline CDR1 and CDR2: SQVTM and ANQGSEA. The CDR3 is CSVPGQGGPNTGELFF. In DNA form, the CDR3 reads TGCAGCGTCCCGGGACAGGGGGGTCCGAACACCGGGGAGCTGTTTTTT.

The chain links TRBV7-3 to TRBJ2-3; D is ambiguous. This CDR3 comprises 14 residues. Germline CDR1 and CDR2: SGHTA and FQGTGA. V lost 3 bases, J lost 0 bases, and 7 bases lay in between. This chain's CDR3 is CASSFQASTDTQYF. In nucleotides, the CDR3 is TGTGCCAGCAGCTTCCAAGCAAGCACAGATACGCAGTATTTT.

This clone came up a few times. The chain combines TRBV30 with TRBJ2-3; D remains unclear. Germline V CDR1 and CDR2: GTSNPN, SVGIG (reference sequence). V was trimmed by 4 bases and J by 7 bases, leaving 15 bases between them. The CDR3 length is 13 residues. CDR3 loop: CAWNNQVVYTQYF. The CDR3 DNA reads TGTGCCTGGAATAATCAGGTTGTTTATACGCAGTATTTT.

This chain uses TRBV10-3 with TRBJ1-1, with D uncertain. V was clipped by 2 bases and J by 0 bases, with 4 bases between them. The CDR3 is 13 residues long. Germline V lookup: CDR1 ENHRY, CDR2 SYGVKD. The CDR3 is CAISEKVNTEAFF. CDR3 nucleotide sequence: TGTGCCATCAGTGAGAAGGTGAACACTGAAGCTTTCTTT.

This clone has more than one count but fewer than ten. This chain joins TRBV2 and TRBJ1-2; D ambiguous. V lost 0 bases and J 8 bases, leaving 7 bases between the germline ends. There are 12 residues in the CDR3. From germline, CDR1 is SNHLY and CDR2 FYNNEI. CDR3 amino acids: CASSEASYGYTF. In nucleotides, the CDR3 is TGTGCCAGCAGTGAAGCATCTTACGGCTACACCTTC.

Ten or more counts support this clone. The rearrangement links TRBV19 to TRBJ1-4; D may be TRBD1 (6 bases). CDR1 and CDR2 from the germline V gene are LNHDA and SQIVND (reference sequence). There are 16 residues in the CDR3. V was clipped by 4 bases and J by 8 bases, with 20 bases between them. The DNA for the CDR3 is TGTGCCAGTAGTAACCCTTGGACAGACAACAAGGAAAAACTGTTTTTT. Translating it yields CASSNPWTDNKEKLFF.

This chain connects TRBV4-1 to TRBJ1-4; TRBD1 is a possible D gene (5 bases). V was pared by 0 bases and J by 5 bases, with 13 bases between. The germline V gene has CDR1 MGHRA and CDR2 YSYEKL. The CDR3 extends over 16 amino acids. The CDR3 bases are TGCGCCAGCAGCCAAGAGTCCGGCAGGGCCAATGAAAAACTGTTTTTT. Encoded protein: CASSQESGRANEKLFF.

This chain joins TRBV29-1 and TRBJ2-3; D assignment may be TRBD1 or TRBD2 (5 bases each). Germline-derived CDR1 and CDR2 are SQVTM and ANQGSEA. CDR3 size: 15 residues. V dropped 0 bases and J dropped 11 bases, with 21 bases sitting between them. CDR3 bases: TGCAGCGTTGAAGATCTTCAAGCGAAGAGGGGTGGGCAGTATTTT. It encodes CSVEDLQAKRGGQYF.

The chain couples TRBV20-1 to TRBJ1-1; D is unclear. The V gene's germline CDR1 is DFQATT and CDR2 SNEGSKA (reference sequence). V was pared by 6 bases and J by 11 bases, with 16 bases between. The CDR3 consists of 11 residues. The DNA for the CDR3 is TGCAGTGCCCGAGGTAACACTGGGGCTTTCTTT. Amino acids: CSARGNTGAFF.

To note about this clone: One end of the junction varies from germline; a read error may be responsible. The CDR3 region has the DNA TGCAGCATTGACAGAGGAAACACCATATATTTT. Its protein is CSIDRGNTIYF. The chain employs TRBV29-1 and TRBJ1-3; D is possibly TRBD1 (5 bases). Germline CDR1 SQVTM, CDR2 ANQGSEA. CDR3 size: 11 residues.

This rearrangement joins TRBV7-2 to TRBJ2-6; D is unclear. The V and J ends lost 1 base and 0 bases respectively, with 10 bases between them. Germline V gives CDR1 SGHTA, CDR2 FQGNSA. This CDR3 contains 17 residues. This chain's CDR3 is CASSLVSGSSGANVLTF. The DNA for the CDR3 is TGTGCCAGCAGCTTAGTGTCCGGTAGCTCTGGGGCCAACGTCCTGACTTTC.

This clone was counted between two and nine times. The J gene is TRBJ1-1, the V gene TRBV30; no definite D call. The germline V gene has CDR1 GTSNPN and CDR2 SVGIG (reference sequence). V shed 2 bases and J shed 5 bases, with 9 bases lying between them. The CDR3 length is 12 residues. The chain's CDR3 is CAWSTRITEAFF. Written as DNA, the CDR3 is TGTGCCTGGAGTACTCGGATAACTGAAGCTTTCTTT.

The chain joins TRBV29-1 to TRBJ2-3; 7 positions match TRBD1. The CDR3 loop spans 13 amino acids. V was clipped by 3 bases and J by 2 bases; unmatched bases: 2. Per germline, CDR1 SQVTM and CDR2 ANQGSEA. The CDR3 DNA reads TGCAGCGTTGAGAGGGGGCACACAGATACGCAGTATTTT. This codes for CSVERGHTDTQYF.

The chain recombines TRBV7-8 with TRBJ1-1, with D uncertain. Germline V gene lookup returns CDR1 SGHVS and CDR2 FQNEAQ. V lost 5 bases and J lost 8, with 18 bases in between. The CDR3 length is 14 residues. CDR3 bases: TGTGCCAGCAGCCCTAGTCAGTTGGGCAGGGAAGCTTTCTTT. This gives the protein CASSPSQLGREAFF.

Remarks on this clone: An end of the junction does not agree with germline; a read error may underlie this. This chain joins TRBV11-2 and TRBJ2-3; 7 bases fit TRBD2. The CDR3 extends over 14 amino acids. Germline V lookup: CDR1 SGHAT, CDR2 FQNNGV. CDR3 sequence: CASSPQTSRDTQYF. The CDR3 DNA follows: TGTGCCAGCAGCCCCCAGACTAGCAGAGATACGCAGTATTTT.

This clone was recorded only once. The rearrangement uses TRBV7-2 and TRBJ2-4; D is perhaps TRBD2 (7 bases). The germline V gene encodes CDR1 SGHTA and CDR2 FQGNSA. The V end was cut by 1 base, the J end by 7 bases, with 17 bases between. The CDR3 sequence is 16 residues long. This CDR3 reads CASSLVGGGTPNIQYF. In DNA form, the CDR3 reads TGTGCCAGCAGCTTAGTAGGCGGGGGCACCCCGAACATTCAGTACTTC.

The chain recombines TRBV20-1 with TRBJ2-3; D might be TRBD2 (5 bases). V lost 2 bases and J 8 bases, leaving 8 bases between the germline ends. Germline CDR1 is DFQATT and CDR2 is SNEGSKA (reference sequence). This CDR3 is built from 11 residues. CDR3 amino acids: CSARKDSTQYF. The CDR3 DNA is TGCAGTGCTAGAAAGGACTCTACGCAGTATTTT.

The chain links TRBV7-2 to TRBJ2-1; D ambiguous. The CDR3 extends over 14 amino acids. CDR1 and CDR2 from the germline V gene are SGHTA and FQGNSA. The V end was cut by 4 bases, the J end by 6 bases, with 13 bases between. The DNA of the CDR3 is TGTGCCAGCAGCTCGATGGGCGGCGGCAATGAGCAGTTCTTC. It translates to CASSSMGGGNEQFF.

The chain couples TRBV29-1 to TRBJ1-5; TRBD1 matches 9 bases. With 6 bases clipped from V and 6 bases from J, the junction kept 9 bases outside the gene matches. CDR3 length: 14 residues. Germline values: CDR1 SQVTM, CDR2 ANQGSEA. The CDR3 protein is CSVDTGGYGQPQHF. In nucleotides, the CDR3 is TGCAGCGTCGACACAGGGGGCTACGGTCAGCCCCAGCATTTT.

The chain employs TRBV15 and TRBJ1-2; 11 bases fit TRBD1. Germline V CDR1 and CDR2: LNHNV, YYDKDF (reference sequence). The CDR3 spans 17 residues. J gave up 0 bases and V 1 base, and 4 bases lay outside the gene matches. This chain's CDR3 is CATSRVGQGGANYGYTF. DNA for the CDR3: TGTGCCACCAGCAGAGTGGGACAGGGGGGAGCTAACTATGGCTACACCTTC.

The V and J genes are TRBV5-6 and TRBJ1-1; D perhaps matches TRBD1 (5 bases). The CDR3 extends over 15 amino acids. CDR1 is SGHDT and CDR2 is YYEEEE in the germline V gene. V lost 3 bases, J lost 7 bases, and 19 bases lay in between. The DNA of the CDR3 is TGTGCCAGCAGCTCGGGCCATCTACGGGACGGTGAAGCTTTCTTT. Its protein is CASSSGHLRDGEAFF.

The chain uses TRBV7-2 and TRBJ1-2; possibly TRBD1 for D (6 bases). Trimming pared 4 bases from V and 2 bases from J, leaving 8 bases between. This CDR3 contains 13 residues. Germline lookup yields CDR1 SGHTA and CDR2 FQGNSA. CDR3 region: CASSSQGNYGYTF. DNA for the CDR3: TGTGCCAGCAGCTCACAGGGAAACTATGGCTACACCTTC.

The rearrangement links TRBV9 to TRBJ2-2, with D perhaps TRBD1 (6 bases). This CDR3 is 14 amino acids long. Germline values: CDR1 SGDLS, CDR2 YYNGEE. The ends were cut back, 4 bases at V and 3 bases at J, with 10 bases in the middle. For the CDR3, the DNA is TGTGCCAGCAGCCAGGGGACCTACACCGGGGAGCTGTTTTTT. Translation gives CASSQGTYTGELFF. Variable domain in full (rest from reference TRBV9 and TRBJ2-2): DSGVTQTPKHLITATGQRVTLRCSPRSGDLSVYWYQQSLDQGLQFLIQYYNGEERAKGNILERFSAQQFPDLHSELNLSSLELGDSALYFCASSQGTYTGELFFGEGSRLTVL.

This sequence joins TRBV15 and TRBJ1-5; D gene uncertain. Per the germline V gene, CDR1 is LNHNV and CDR2 is YYDKDF (reference sequence). V was clipped by 5 bases and J by 5 bases, with 7 bases between them. CDR3 length equals 12 residues. In DNA form, the CDR3 reads TGTGCCACCAGCTCCCGAGATCAGCCCCAGCATTTT. The encoded protein is CATSSRDQPQHF. Full variable domain (outside the CDR3, taken from reference TRBV15 and TRBJ1-5): DAMVIQNPRYQVTQFGKPVTLSCSQTLNHNVMYWYQQKSSQAPKLLFHYYDKDFNNEADTPDNFQSRRPNTSFCFLDIRSPGLGDTAMYLCATSSRDQPQHFGDGTRLSIL.

This chain uses TRBV10-3 with TRBJ1-5; tentative D call: TRBD1 (5 bases). This CDR3 has 12 residues. CDR1 is ENHRY and CDR2 is SYGVKD in the germline V gene. With 2 bases removed from V and 8 bases from J, the gap between germline ends came to 7 bases. The chain's CDR3 is CAISERGEPQHF. CDR3 nucleotide sequence: TGTGCCATCAGTGAGAGGGGAGAGCCCCAGCATTTT.